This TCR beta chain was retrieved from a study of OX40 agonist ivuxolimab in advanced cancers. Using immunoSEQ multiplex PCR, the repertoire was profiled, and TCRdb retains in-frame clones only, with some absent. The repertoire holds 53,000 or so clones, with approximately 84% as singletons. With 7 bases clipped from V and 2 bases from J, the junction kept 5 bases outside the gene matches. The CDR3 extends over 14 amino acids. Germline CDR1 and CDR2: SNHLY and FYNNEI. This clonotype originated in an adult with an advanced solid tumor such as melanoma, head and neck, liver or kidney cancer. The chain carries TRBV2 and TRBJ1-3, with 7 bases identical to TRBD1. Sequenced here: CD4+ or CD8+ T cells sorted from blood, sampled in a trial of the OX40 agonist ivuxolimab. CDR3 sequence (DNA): TGTGCCAGCAACAATCAGGGGGCTGGAAACACCATATATTTT. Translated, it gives CASNNQGAGNTIYF.